The entry that follows covers one T cell receptor beta chain sequence. The data were produced by immunoSEQ multiplex PCR, yet TCRdb's version contains in-frame clones alone and is incomplete. Of 110,000 to 150,000 clones listed, more than 85% are singletons. The germline V gene encodes CDR1 SGHDN and CDR2 FVKESK. With 3 bases clipped from V and 0 bases from J, the junction kept 4 bases outside the gene matches. The CDR3 is 15 amino acids. These data originate in a study of blood T cell repertoires in COVID-19. In the study overall: Collection of acute and convalescent COVID-19 samples took place in the United States, Italy and Spain.

The V call is TRBV14, the J call TRBJ2-7, with 8 bases that match TRBD1. The sample consisted of peripheral blood. This clonotype was obtained from a man aged 60 to 69 with active or convalescent COVID-19. The CDR3 coding sequence is TGTGCCAGCAGCCATTTAGGGACAGGCTCCTACGAGCAGTACTTC. Translating it yields CASSHLGTGSYEQYF.